These 27 T cell receptor beta chains originate from one sample sequenced in a study of beta chain features in type 1 diabetes listed by TCRdb under 2018. General conclusions and limits of the study: Type 1 diabetes patients showed a moderate but significant shortening of TCRB CDR3 length in all four CD4+ subsets.

Preparation of the library involved the immunoSEQ multiplex PCR assay. The entire isolated RNA was reverse transcribed using the High Capacity cDNA Reverse Transcription Kit, and thus expressed TCRB transcripts were sequenced. The source is immuneACCESS, and TCRdb retained only in-frame sequences with V and J called. Part of the clones is not carried over; for the studies checked, unresolved V genes explain less than half of this, and the remainder is unexplained. This sample is represented by 200,000 to 250,000 clones; roughly 16% of them were singletons. The ten largest clones capture approximately 0.087% of the sample. Antigen specificity for these receptors is unknown. Sequencing was performed on naive CD4+ T cells from blood. Sample cell subset or site, as interpreted from the label and publication: true naive CD4+ T cells. Receptors were obtained from a man aged 30 to 45 with type 1 diabetes.

Of note for this clone: The sample contains more than one DNA sequence encoding this CDR3. The rearrangement links TRBV7-2 to TRBJ2-5, with no clear D. CDR1 is SGHTA, CDR2 FQGNSA, per germline. The CDR3 runs to 14 residues. V dropped 2 bases and J dropped 2 bases, with 9 bases sitting between them. For the CDR3, the DNA is TGTGCCAGCAGCTTATCCGGCCAGCAAGAGACCCAGTACTTC. This translates into CASSLSGQQETQYF.

Written as DNA, the CDR3 is TGCGCCAGCAGCTTGCAAGATACGCAGTATTTT. Translating gives CASSLQDTQYF. The rearrangement joins TRBV5-1 to TRBJ2-3; D is undetermined. V gave up 1 base and J gave up 5 bases, with 2 bases separating them. The CDR3 spans 11 residues. The germline V gene has CDR1 SGHRS and CDR2 YFSETQ. The full variable domain, with the rest looked up from reference TRBV5-1 and TRBJ2-3, is KAGVTQTPRYLIKTRGQQVTLSCSPISGHRSVSWYQQTPGQGLQFLFEYFSETQRNKGNFPGRFSGRQFSNSRSEMNVSTLELGDSALYLCASSLQDTQYFGPGTRLTVL.

V gene TRBV28 combines with J gene TRBJ2-7; 11 nucleotides match TRBD2. The ends lost 4 bases at V and 2 bases at J; junction bases unmatched: 4. There are 15 residues in the CDR3. Germline V gives CDR1 MDHEN, CDR2 SYDVKM. CDR3 sequence (DNA): TGTGCCAGCAGTTACATAGCGGGGGGGACCTACGAGCAGTACTTC. It specifies CASSYIAGGTYEQYF. Looking up the rest from reference TRBV28 and TRBJ2-7 gives the full variable domain: DVKVTQSSRYLVKRTGEKVFLECVQDMDHENMFWYRQDPGLGLRLIYFSYDVKMKEKGDIPEGYSVSREKKERFSLILESASTNQTSMYLCASSYIAGGTYEQYFGPGTRLTVT.

About this clone itself: The junction departs from the called germline gene at one end, perhaps through a read error. V gene TRBV7-2 combines with J gene TRBJ2-3; 12 nucleotides match TRBD2. The CDR3 is made up of 11 amino acids. CDR1 SGHTA and CDR2 FQGNSA come from the germline V gene. The CDR3 reads CASSQTSGRSF. DNA of the CDR3: TGTGCCAGCAGCCAAACTAGCGGGAGGTCTTTT.

This clone has more than one count but fewer than ten. The V gene is TRBV29-1, the J gene TRBJ2-1; 11 bases match TRBD2. J gave up 4 bases and V 7 bases, and 12 bases lay outside the gene matches. CDR3 size: 16 residues. Per germline, CDR1 SQVTM and CDR2 ANQGSEA. The CDR3 DNA follows: TGCAGCGGTAGGCTAGCGGGAGGTGTGAGGTACAATGAGCAGTTCTTC. Its protein product is CSGRLAGGVRYNEQFF.

The chain employs TRBV5-1 and TRBJ2-2, with 10 bases aligning to TRBD2. After removal of 4 bases from V and 0 bases from J, the junction contained 3 bases not matched to a gene. The V gene's germline CDR1 is SGHRS and CDR2 YFSETQ. This CDR3 is built from 16 residues. The CDR3 coding sequence is TGCGCCAGCAGCCTGCTAGCGGGAGCGAACACCGGGGAGCTGTTTTTT. It is translated as CASSLLAGANTGELFF.

J is TRBJ1-4 and V is TRBV7-9, with 8 bases fitting TRBD1. The germline V gene has CDR1 SEHNR and CDR2 FQNEAQ (reference sequence). V shed 2 bases and J 2 bases; nucleotides not matched to a gene: 4. This CDR3 has 16 residues. The CDR3 sequence: CASSLSRTGTNEKLFF. CDR3 coding DNA: TGTGCCAGCAGCTTATCCCGGACAGGGACTAATGAAAAACTGTTTTTT.

The chain recombines TRBV29-1 with TRBJ2-5; 8 bases fit TRBD2. V was pared by 4 bases and J by 5 bases, with 12 bases of the junction left unmatched. CDR3 length equals 15 residues. Germline-derived CDR1 and CDR2 are SQVTM and ANQGSEA. The CDR3: CSVVFGLASPETQYF. The CDR3 coding sequence is TGCAGCGTTGTCTTCGGACTAGCCTCCCCGGAGACCCAGTACTTC.

The rearrangement uses TRBV14 and TRBJ2-5; possibly TRBD1 for D (6 bases). This CDR3 is 14 amino acids long. Germline CDR1 SGHDN, CDR2 FVKESK. Between the trimmed V and J ends, which lost 2 bases and 4 bases, there was a span of 11 bases. For the CDR3, the DNA is TGTGCCAGCAGCCAAAGGGACATTCGAGAGACCCAGTACTTC. It translates to CASSQRDIRETQYF.

This clone was found a few times. The CDR3 nucleotides are TGTGCCAGCAGCGTAATGGGACTAGCGGGAGCTGACACCGGGGAGCTGTTTTTT. Its translation is CASSVMGLAGADTGELFF. V gene TRBV9 combines with J gene TRBJ2-2; 14 nucleotides align to TRBD2. Trimming at V came to 1 base and at J to 3 bases, leaving 5 bases not matched to a gene. The CDR3 loop spans 18 amino acids. Germline CDR1 SGDLS, CDR2 YYNGEE.

CDR3 region: CASSPTTSGRTKGNEQFF. The CDR3 DNA sequence: TGTGCCAGCAGTCCAACGACTAGCGGGAGAACGAAAGGGAATGAGCAGTTCTTC. This chain joins TRBV7-8 and TRBJ2-1; 12 bases align to TRBD2. This CDR3 comprises 18 residues. Per the germline V gene, CDR1 is SGHVS and CDR2 is FQNEAQ. The V gene end was trimmed by 6 bases and the J gene end by 7 bases; junction bases not matched to a gene: 16.

CDR3 coding DNA: TGTGCCAGCACCCTTTCCGGGACCACAGGAGGCGAGCAGTACTTC. Translated: CASTLSGTTGGEQYF. This chain connects TRBV27 to TRBJ2-7; either TRBD1 or TRBD2 may supply D (5 bases each). Germline V gene data show CDR1 as MNHEY and CDR2 as SMNVEV (reference sequence). This CDR3 spans 15 amino acids. V shed 7 bases and J shed 6 bases, with 22 bases lying between them.

The chain recombines TRBV6-6 with TRBJ2-1; TRBD2 might be the D (6 bases). The V and J ends lost 6 bases and 0 bases respectively, with 12 bases between them. Germline V gene lookup returns CDR1 MNHNY and CDR2 SVGAGI (reference sequence). CDR3 length equals 15 residues. CDR3 loop: CASSRDWSSYNEQFF. The CDR3 region has the DNA TGTGCCAGCAGCAGGGACTGGAGCTCCTACAATGAGCAGTTCTTC.

The V gene is TRBV7-2, the J gene TRBJ1-1; D is undetermined. The CDR3 has 14 residues. Germline loops: CDR1 SGHTA, CDR2 FQGNSA. V shed 4 bases and J shed 3 bases, with 12 bases lying between them. CDR3 loop: CASSSSGIHTEAFF. Here the CDR3 DNA reads TGTGCCAGCAGCTCCTCCGGGATCCACACTGAAGCTTTCTTT. The whole variable domain, remainder taken from reference TRBV7-2 and TRBJ1-1, is GAGVSQSPSNKVTEKGKDVELRCDPISGHTALYWYRQSLGQGLEFLIYFQGNSAPDKSGLPSDRFSAERTGGSVSTLTIQRTQQEDSAVYLCASSSSGIHTEAFFGQGTRLTVV.

This rearrangement joins TRBV28 to TRBJ2-7, with D unclear. Trimming removed 5 bases at V and 3 bases at J, with 8 bases between. This CDR3 has 12 amino acids. Looked up from germline, CDR1 is MDHEN and CDR2 is SYDVKM. CDR3 sequence: CASSMKSYEQYF. CDR3 coding DNA: TGTGCCAGCAGTATGAAGAGCTACGAGCAGTACTTC.

Notes on this clone: The identical CDR3 is also encoded by other nucleotide sequences in the sample. This chain uses TRBV28 with TRBJ2-5; D call uncertain. Trimming pared 2 bases from V and 2 bases from J, leaving 6 bases between. The germline V gene has CDR1 MDHEN and CDR2 SYDVKM. The CDR3 totals 13 residues. CDR3 protein: CASSLGRQETQYF. The CDR3 DNA reads as TGTGCCAGCAGTTTAGGCAGGCAAGAGACCCAGTACTTC.

The chain links TRBV27 to TRBJ2-1; the match to TRBD2 covers 8 bases. The CDR3 contains 13 residues. Trimming removed 10 bases from V and 7 bases from J; junction bases left unmatched: 9. CDR1 MNHEY and CDR2 SMNVEV come from the germline V gene (reference sequence). The CDR3 loop is CATRRAGVNEQFF. The DNA for the CDR3 is TGTGCCACCCGTAGAGCGGGAGTAAATGAGCAGTTCTTC.

This clone was counted a few times. This rearrangement joins TRBV2 to TRBJ2-7, with TRBD1 identical over 7 bases. Germline-derived CDR1 and CDR2 are SNHLY and FYNNEI. After removal of 11 bases from V and 0 bases from J, the junction contained 4 bases not matched to a gene. This CDR3 has 12 amino acids. The CDR3 loop reads CAGRQGSYEQYF. In DNA form, the CDR3 reads TGTGCCGGCCGACAGGGCTCCTACGAGCAGTACTTC.

The sample holds a few counts of this clone. The chain has TRBV18 and TRBJ1-2; tentative D call: TRBD1 (5 bases). V was cut by 5 bases and J by 6 bases, with 13 bases left in between. CDR1 is KGHSH and CDR2 is LQKENI in the germline V gene. This CDR3 contains 13 residues. The CDR3 region has the DNA TGTGCCAGCTCATCGGGGCCGAGGGATGGCTACACCTTC. This encodes CASSSGPRDGYTF.

This clone came up a few times. The genes are TRBV7-2 and TRBJ2-7; D is tentatively TRBD1 or TRBD2 (5 bases each). The CDR3 contains 13 residues. Trimming cost V 3 bases and J 2 bases, with 8 bases left between them. The germline V gene has CDR1 SGHTA and CDR2 FQGNSA. The CDR3 spells CASSFVGAYEQYF. Here the CDR3 DNA reads TGTGCCAGCAGCTTCGTGGGGGCCTACGAGCAGTACTTC.

The chain links TRBV11-2 to TRBJ2-1, with 9 bases aligning to TRBD2. V lost 10 bases and J lost 1; bases outside the gene matches: 8. Germline V gene sequence: CDR1 SGHAT, CDR2 FQNNGV. The CDR3 has 15 residues. CDR3 coding DNA: TGTGCCACAAGAGGACTAGCGAGGTCCTACAATGAGCAGTTCTTC. It encodes CATRGLARSYNEQFF.

This clone was counted only a few times. The chain uses TRBV9 and TRBJ1-4; unclear D gene. Germline CDR1 is SGDLS and CDR2 is YYNGEE. The length of the CDR3 is 14 residues. Trimming removed 3 bases from V and 0 bases from J, with 6 bases in between. CDR3 nucleotide sequence: TGTGCCAGCAGCGGACAAACAACTAATGAAAAACTGTTTTTT. It codes for CASSGQTTNEKLFF.

The chain links TRBV9 to TRBJ2-3, with D possibly being TRBD1 (7 bases). V lost 2 bases and J 3 bases, leaving 10 bases between the germline ends. Germline loops: CDR1 SGDLS, CDR2 YYNGEE. The CDR3 is 14 residues long. DNA for the CDR3: TGTGCCAGCAGCGTGCAGGGGGGAACAGATACGCAGTATTTT. It yields the protein CASSVQGGTDTQYF.

This clone was recorded a few times. The chain recombines TRBV11-2 with TRBJ2-3; 8 nucleotides agree with TRBD2. Germline V CDR1 and CDR2: SGHAT, FQNNGV. This CDR3 contains 14 residues. V lost 7 bases and J lost 5; bases outside the gene matches: 8. CDR3 sequence (DNA): TGTGCCAGCACCATCGTGGCGGGAGGAGATACGCAGTATTTT. Encoded protein: CASTIVAGGDTQYF.

The rearrangement joins TRBV9 to TRBJ1-2; D possibly corresponds to TRBD1 (5 bases). Trimming removed 6 bases from V and 5 bases from J, with 11 bases in between. Germline V gene sequence: CDR1 SGDLS, CDR2 YYNGEE. This CDR3 spans 12 amino acids. The DNA of the CDR3 is TGTGCCAGCATAAGGGACGGTTATGGCTACACCTTC. The encoded protein is CASIRDGYGYTF.

The chain has TRBV18 and TRBJ2-5; no clear D gene. The germline V and J ends were trimmed by 2 bases and 2 bases, with 9 bases remaining between them. In germline, CDR1 is KGHSH, CDR2 LQKENI. This CDR3 is 14 amino acids long. This CDR3 is CASSPGMEQETQYF. The CDR3 DNA is TGTGCCAGCTCACCAGGGATGGAGCAAGAGACCCAGTACTTC. Variable domain in full (rest from reference TRBV18 and TRBJ2-5): NAGVMQNPRHLVRRRGQEARLRCSPMKGHSHVYWYRQLPEEGLKFMVYLQKENIIDESGMPKERFSAEFPKEGPSILRIQQVVRGDSAAYFCASSPGMEQETQYFGPGTRLLVL.

The chain has TRBV11-2 and TRBJ2-1, with D unclear. The V end was cut by 3 bases, the J end by 8 bases, with 8 bases between. This CDR3 comprises 12 residues. Germline V gives CDR1 SGHAT, CDR2 FQNNGV. The CDR3 DNA is TGTGCCAGCAGCTTTCGGGTAGATGAGCAGTTCTTC. This gives the protein CASSFRVDEQFF.